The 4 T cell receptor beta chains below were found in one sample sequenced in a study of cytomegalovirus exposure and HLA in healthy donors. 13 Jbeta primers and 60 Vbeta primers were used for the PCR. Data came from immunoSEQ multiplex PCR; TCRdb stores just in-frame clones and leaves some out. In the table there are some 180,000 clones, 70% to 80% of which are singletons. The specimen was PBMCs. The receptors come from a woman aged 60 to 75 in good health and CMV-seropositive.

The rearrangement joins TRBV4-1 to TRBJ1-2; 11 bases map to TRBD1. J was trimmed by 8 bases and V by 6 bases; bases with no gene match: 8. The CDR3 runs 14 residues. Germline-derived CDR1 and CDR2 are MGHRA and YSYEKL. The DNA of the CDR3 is TGCGCCAGCAGTCGCGGACAGGGGGCGGGAGGCTACACCTTC. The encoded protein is CASSRGQGAGGYTF.

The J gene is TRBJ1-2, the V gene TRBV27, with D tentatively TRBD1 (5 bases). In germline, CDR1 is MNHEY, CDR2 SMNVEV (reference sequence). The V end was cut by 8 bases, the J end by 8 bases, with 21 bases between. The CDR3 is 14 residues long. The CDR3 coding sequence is TGTGCCAGCTCGGTTAGTCGGCAGGGTTGGGGCTACACCTTC. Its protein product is CASSVSRQGWGYTF.

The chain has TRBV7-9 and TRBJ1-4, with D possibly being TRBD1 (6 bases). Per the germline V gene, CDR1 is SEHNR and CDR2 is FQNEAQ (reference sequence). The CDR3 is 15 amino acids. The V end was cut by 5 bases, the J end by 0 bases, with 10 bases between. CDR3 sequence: CASSPDRTTNEKLFF. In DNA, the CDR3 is TGTGCCAGCAGCCCCGACAGGACAACTAATGAAAAACTGTTTTTT.

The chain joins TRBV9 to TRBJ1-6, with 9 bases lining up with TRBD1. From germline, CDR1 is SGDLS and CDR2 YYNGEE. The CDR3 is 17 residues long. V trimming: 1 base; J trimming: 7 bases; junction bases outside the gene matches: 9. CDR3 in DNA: TGTGCCAGCAGCGTAAGCCCCTCCGGGACAGGGAATTCACCCCTCCACTTT. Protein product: CASSVSPSGTGNSPLHF. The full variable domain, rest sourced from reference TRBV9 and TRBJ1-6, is DSGVTQTPKHLITATGQRVTLRCSPRSGDLSVYWYQQSLDQGLQFLIQYYNGEERAKGNILERFSAQQFPDLHSELNLSSLELGDSALYFCASSVSPSGTGNSPLHFGNGTRLTVT.